The subject of this entry is one T cell receptor beta chain. The data originate from a study of OX40 agonist ivuxolimab in advanced cancers. For the study at large: Every 2 weeks, patients got intravenous ivuxolimab at one of six dose levels (0.01-10 mg/kg).

Trimming left V 1 base short and J 0 bases short, with 13 bases between. CDR3 length: 16 amino acids. Germline V gene lookup returns CDR1 SGHVS and CDR2 FQNEAQ. Clones were read by immunoSEQ multiplex PCR, and TCRdb kept only the in-frame ones, dropping some. The sample contains 25,000 or so clones, 84% of which appear only once. The chain uses TRBV7-8 and TRBJ2-7; D might be TRBD1 (6 bases). The sequence came from an adult with an advanced solid tumor such as melanoma, head and neck, liver or kidney cancer. The input for sequencing was CD4+ or CD8+ T cells sorted from blood, taken in a trial of the OX40 agonist ivuxolimab. The CDR3 nucleotides are TGTGCCAGCAGCTTAGGGTTAGGGGGAAACTCCTACGAGCAGTACTTC. Protein sequence: CASSLGLGGNSYEQYF.